A single TCR beta chain is shown here with its context. Its antigen is still unknown. Sequenced patients had shown CD8+CD57+ cell expansion by flow cytometry. Sequencing of CD8+CD57+ effector memory cells was also done for about 15% of the 12 patients. All patients had severe acquired aplastic anemia. Following bead-based enrichment, CD8+CD57+ cells furnished a mean 1.6 ug DNA. The germline V gene has CDR1 SNHLY and CDR2 FYNNEI. The V and J ends lost 4 bases and 5 bases, in that order; junction bases with no gene match: 5. The CDR3 contains 14 residues. The source of the sample is a study of CD8+CD57+ T cells in acquired aplastic anemia. Study results and limitations: Lower diversity marked CD8+CD57+ cells in patients, relative to total CD4+ and CD8+ pools. Patients and controls were found to share about 31 CD8+ CDR3 sequences.

Genomic DNA templated the TCR beta VDJ and CDR3 profiling. TCRdb called the reads again in MiXCR, with one record for every CDR3 protein. Of about 20,000 distinct CDR3 sequences listed, 40% were seen once; the top ten hold about 89%. The clonotype originates from a human donor with aplastic anemia. V usage is TRBV2 and J usage is TRBJ2-3, with TRBD1 identical over 8 bases. What was sequenced was CD8+CD57+ T cells sorted from PBMCs. Subset here: bead-enriched CD8+CD57+ effector memory T cells from SAA patients. The CDR3 reads CASSARGQIDTQYF. As DNA, the CDR3 is TGTGCCAGCAGTGCCAGGGGGCAGATAGATACGCAGTATTTT.